The entry that follows covers one TCR beta chain sequence. Germline V lookup: CDR1 SGHVS, CDR2 FQNEAQ. CDR3 length equals 15 residues. Trimming removed 3 bases from V and 7 bases from J; junction bases left unmatched: 9. This sample was taken from a study of blood T cell repertoires in COVID-19. Turning to the study itself: Samples taken during acute and convalescent COVID-19 were collected in the United States, Italy and Spain. T cells, B-cell-depleted T cells, or PBMCs provided the cDNA or gDNA that served as material.

Everyone who took part was about 18 to 90 years old, and they came from 20 to 25 US areas. Clinical histories supplied by participants themselves formed the basis of cohort assignment. The assay was immunoSEQ multiplex PCR, and TCRdb's table has in-frame clones only and misses some. Seen here are 260,000 or so clones, about nine tenths observed once, and the top ten hold just over 2.5%. Material: PBMCs or T cells enriched from blood (not recorded which). The chain employs TRBV7-8 and TRBJ1-5, with 7 bases aligning to TRBD1. The sequence was collected from a woman in her twenties or thirties with acute COVID-19. CDR3 loop: CASSFLAGQRQPQHF. In DNA form, the CDR3 reads TGTGCCAGCAGCTTCCTAGCGGGACAGCGACAGCCCCAGCATTTT.